This entry describes one T cell receptor beta chain. This specimen belongs to a study of shared clonotypes between healthy human individuals. Study background: Participating donors consisted of a couple of women and a few men aged 18 to 49.

V shed 2 bases and J 4 bases; nucleotides not matched to a gene: 8. Per germline, CDR1 SEHNR and CDR2 FQNEAQ (reference sequence). The CDR3 covers 17 residues. The donor population consisted of healthy HIV-negative adults with no recent acute infections or vaccinations. Deep-level settings were used for running the assay. Each PCR replicate run on unsorted PBMC took in about 0.3 ug DNA, roughly 29,000 T cell genomes. The method was immunoSEQ multiplex PCR; TCRdb's version includes in-frame clones alone and lacks a portion of them. The sample consists of roughly 480,000 clones, about 80% of them appearing once.

Source material: PBMCs. The source of this sequence is a woman between 35 and 50 years old in good health. Some clones in this sample may be carry-over from other donors' samples. This sequence joins TRBV7-9 and TRBJ2-5; 12 bases align to TRBD2. The CDR3 region has the DNA TGTGCCAGCAGCTTACGGGCTAGCGGGAGGGCGTCAGAGACCCAGTACTTC. Translating it yields CASSLRASGRASETQYF.